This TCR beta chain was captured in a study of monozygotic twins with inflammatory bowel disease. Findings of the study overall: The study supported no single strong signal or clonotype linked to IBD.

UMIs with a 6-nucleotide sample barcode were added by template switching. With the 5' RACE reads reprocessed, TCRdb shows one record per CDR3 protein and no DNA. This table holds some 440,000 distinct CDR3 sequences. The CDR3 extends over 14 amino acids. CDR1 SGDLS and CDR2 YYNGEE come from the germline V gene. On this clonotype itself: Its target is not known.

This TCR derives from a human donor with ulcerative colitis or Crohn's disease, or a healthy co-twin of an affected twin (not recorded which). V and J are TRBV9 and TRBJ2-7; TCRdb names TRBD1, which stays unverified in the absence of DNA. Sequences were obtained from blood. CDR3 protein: CASSVGRDKYEQYF.